A single sample is the source of the 10 T cell receptor beta chains below, sequenced in a study of shared clonotypes between healthy human individuals. The assay was immunoSEQ multiplex PCR, and TCRdb's table has in-frame clones only and misses some. The sample gives roughly 1,600,000 clones, approximately 98.5% of which show up once; 0.3% to 0.45% is in the top ten. Sequences were obtained from naive CD4+ T cells sorted from blood. Described subset: CD45RA+ positively selected. Receptors originate from a man aged 25 to 40 in good health.

The chain joins TRBV28 to TRBJ2-2; the D gene is possibly TRBD1 (5 bases). V was cut by 7 bases and J by 0 bases, with 12 bases left in between. Germline V gene lookup returns CDR1 MDHEN and CDR2 SYDVKM. The CDR3 loop spans 15 amino acids. This chain's CDR3 is CASIRVRSNTGELFF. CDR3 nucleotide sequence: TGTGCCAGCATCAGGGTTCGGTCGAACACCGGGGAGCTGTTTTTT.

In nucleotides, the CDR3 is TGTGCCAGCAGCAGGTCCCAGGAGACCTACAATGAGCAGTTCTTC. It specifies CASSRSQETYNEQFF. The V call is TRBV6-1, the J call TRBJ2-1; D unclear. V gave up 6 bases and J gave up 2 bases, with 14 bases separating them. The CDR3 covers 15 residues. Germline V gene lookup returns CDR1 MNHNS and CDR2 SASEGT.

The chain uses TRBV2 and TRBJ2-1; TRBD2 is a possible D gene (5 bases). This CDR3 comprises 14 residues. Deletions cut 8 bases from V and 2 bases from J, with 13 bases between. Germline CDR1 and CDR2: SNHLY and FYNNEI. CDR3: CASLASGAYNEQFF. DNA of the CDR3: TGTGCCAGCCTGGCCTCCGGGGCCTACAATGAGCAGTTCTTC.

The chain has TRBV28 and TRBJ1-4; a weak D match, TRBD1 (6 bases). Germline V lookup: CDR1 MDHEN, CDR2 SYDVKM. V shed 6 bases and J shed 7 bases, with 18 bases lying between them. The CDR3 length is 15 residues. The CDR3 spells CASRETGRWGEKLFF. In nucleotides, the CDR3 is TGTGCCAGCAGGGAAACAGGGAGGTGGGGTGAAAAACTGTTTTTT.

This chain uses TRBV9 with TRBJ2-3, with TRBD1 identical over 7 bases. V lost 4 bases to trimming and J lost 2 bases; unmatched junction nucleotides: 7. This CDR3 contains 15 residues. Germline values: CDR1 SGDLS, CDR2 YYNGEE. This CDR3 reads CASSYGTVHTDTQYF. CDR3 sequence (DNA): TGTGCCAGCAGCTACGGGACAGTGCACACAGATACGCAGTATTTT.

In regard to this clone: Other DNA sequences in this specimen translate into the identical CDR3. The chain combines TRBV18 with TRBJ2-1, with D unresolved. The V end lost 2 bases, the J end lost 5 bases, and 4 bases lay between the germline ends. The CDR3 is made up of 12 amino acids. Looked up from germline, CDR1 is KGHSH and CDR2 is LQKENI. The CDR3 DNA is TGTGCCAGCTCACCAGGGGACAATGAGCAGTTCTTC. Residues: CASSPGDNEQFF. Supplemented by reference TRBV18 and TRBJ2-1, the full variable domain reads NAGVMQNPRHLVRRRGQEARLRCSPMKGHSHVYWYRQLPEEGLKFMVYLQKENIIDESGMPKERFSAEFPKEGPSILRIQQVVRGDSAAYFCASSPGDNEQFFGPGTRLTVL.

This chain links TRBV2 with TRBJ2-2; 8 bases fit TRBD1. The V segment lost 9 bases and the J segment 4 bases; nucleotides outside the gene matches: 7. Germline assignment: CDR1 SNHLY and CDR2 FYNNEI. The CDR3 is made up of 14 amino acids. CDR3 nucleotide sequence: TGTGCCAGTATGGACAGGGTCGGCACCGGGGAGCTGTTTTTT. Amino acids: CASMDRVGTGELFF. The full variable domain, in which reference TRBV2 and TRBJ2-2 provide the parts outside the CDR3, is EPEVTQTPSHQVTQMGQEVILRCVPISNHLYFYWYRQILGQKVEFLVSFYNNEISEKSEIFDDQFSVERPDGSNFTLKIRSTKLEDSAMYFCASMDRVGTGELFFGEGSRLTVL.

Only one count was recorded for this clone. CDR3 amino acids: CASSLRALGAEAFF. The DNA for the CDR3 is TGTGCCAGCAGCCTCCGGGCCCTAGGCGCTGAAGCTTTCTTT. The chain recombines TRBV5-4 with TRBJ1-1; D remains ambiguous. This CDR3 is 14 amino acids long. Germline V gene sequence: CDR1 SGHNT, CDR2 YYREEE (reference sequence). The ends were cut back, 4 bases at V and 6 bases at J, with 16 bases in the middle. Complete variable domain (other parts from reference TRBV5-4 and TRBJ1-1): ETGVTQSPTHLIKTRGQQVTLRCSSQSGHNTVSWYQQALGQGPQFIFQYYREEENGRGNFPPRFSGLQFPNYSSELNVNALELDDSALYLCASSLRALGAEAFFGQGTRLTVV.

The chain uses TRBV7-3 and TRBJ1-5, with a weak D call TRBD1 (6 bases). This CDR3 has 15 residues. Trimming shortened V by 5 bases and J by 1 base, and 12 bases separated the two germline ends. From germline, CDR1 is SGHTA and CDR2 FQGTGA. CDR3 sequence: CASSPTGSSNQPQHF. The CDR3 bases are TGTGCCAGCAGCCCTACAGGGTCCAGCAATCAGCCCCAGCATTTT. The full variable domain, with the rest looked up from reference TRBV7-3 and TRBJ1-5, is GAGVSQTPSNKVTEKGKYVELRCDPISGHTALYWYRQSLGQGPEFLIYFQGTGAADDSGLPNDRFFAVRPEGSVSTLKIQRTERGDSAVYLCASSPTGSSNQPQHFGDGTRLSIL.

This clone was counted once. The CDR3 spells CASSINGQTYEQYF. Written as DNA, the CDR3 is TGTGCCAGTAGTATAAATGGGCAGACCTACGAGCAGTACTTC. V usage is TRBV19 and J usage is TRBJ2-7; D remains ambiguous. Trimming cost V 2 bases and J 2 bases, with 10 bases left between them. The germline CDR1 and CDR2 sequences are LNHDA and SQIVND (reference sequence). This CDR3 has 14 amino acids.